These 17 T cell receptor beta chains were sequenced from one sample in a study of spatial heterogeneity in lung cancer. TCRdb reanalysed the 5' RACE reads using MiXCR and keeps one entry per CDR3 protein. Of around 2,800 distinct CDR3 sequences in the sample, about 19% were seen once. As to time point: blood at routine non-recurrence follow-up after resection. This specimen was PBMCs, taken at follow-up. The origin of the receptors is a male donor with early-stage non-small cell lung cancer.

V and J are TRBV20-1 and TRBJ2-7; D is perhaps TRBD1 or TRBD2 (7 bases each). The V gene lost 1 base and the J gene lost 7 bases, with 17 bases spanning the gap. The CDR3 runs to 14 residues. Per the germline V gene, CDR1 is DFQATT and CDR2 is SNEGSKA (reference sequence). CDR3 in amino acids: CSARARQGGGEQYV. The DNA for the CDR3 is TGCAGTGCTAGAGCCCGACAGGGAGGGGGTGAGCAGTACGTC.

This clonotype was counted at least ten times. The chain couples TRBV3-1 to TRBJ2-7; maybe TRBD2 (6 bases). CDR3 length: 12 residues. Germline CDR1 reads LGHDT; CDR2 reads YNNKEL (reference sequence). V was shortened by 2 bases and J by 7 bases, with 9 bases between the two germline ends. The CDR3: CASSQNRGEQYF. CDR3 in DNA: TGTGCCAGCAGCCAAAACCGGGGGGAGCAGTACTTC.

This clonotype was detected ten times or more. CDR3 DNA: TGTGCCAGCAGCACCGGTGGGGACTATACCTACAATGAGCAGTTCTTC. It yields the protein CASSTGGDYTYNEQFF. The rearrangement uses TRBV7-2 and TRBJ2-1, with 7 nucleotides matching TRBD2. The ends lost 5 bases at V and 2 bases at J; junction bases unmatched: 9. The CDR3 totals 16 residues. The germline gives CDR1 SGHTA, CDR2 FQGNSA.

This clonotype is medium-sized by share. V gene TRBV29-1 combines with J gene TRBJ1-1, with a weak D call TRBD1 (5 bases). The CDR3 totals 14 residues. The V gene's germline CDR1 is SQVTM and CDR2 ANQGSEA. Trimming pared 7 bases from V and 1 base from J, leaving 16 bases between. The CDR3 bases are TGCAGCGGAAAGGAGGGGTCAGCGAACACTGAAGCTTTCTTT. It translates to CSGKEGSANTEAFF.

In this sample, this clonotype is medium-sized. V gene TRBV20-1 combines with J gene TRBJ1-3; D is perhaps TRBD1 (5 bases). The CDR3 covers 14 residues. Germline V gene lookup returns CDR1 DFQATT and CDR2 SNEGSKA (reference sequence). Trimming took off 3 bases at V and 2 bases at J, with 11 bases between the two ends. In DNA, the CDR3 is TGCAGTGCTAGCGGATTAGGGGCTGGAAACACCATATATTTT. This translates into CSASGLGAGNTIYF.

By proportion, this clonotype is medium-sized (0.01 to 0.1%). The V and J genes are TRBV20-1 and TRBJ2-3; 9 positions agree with TRBD1. Trimming took 6 bases from V and 2 from J; bases not matched to a gene: 12. The germline CDR1 and CDR2 sequences are DFQATT and SNEGSKA (reference sequence). The CDR3 sequence is 16 residues long. In nucleotides, the CDR3 is TGCAGTGCCCGCCCGGACAGGGGAGGCTTCACAGATACGCAGTATTTT. Protein: CSARPDRGGFTDTQYF.

In its sample, this clonotype is medium-sized. The chain combines TRBV20-1 with TRBJ2-1; D unresolved. Per the germline V gene, CDR1 is DFQATT and CDR2 is SNEGSKA (reference sequence). Trimming left V 5 bases short and J 4 bases short, with 12 bases between. This CDR3 has 13 residues. The CDR3: CSAVWIGYNEQFF. For the CDR3, the DNA is TGCAGTGCTGTCTGGATTGGGTACAATGAGCAGTTCTTC.

In this sample, this clonotype turned up many times. The V gene is TRBV30, the J gene TRBJ2-7, with unresolved D. Germline assignment: CDR1 GTSNPN and CDR2 SVGIG (reference sequence). The CDR3 spans 12 residues. The V end was cut by 3 bases, the J end by 4 bases, with 10 bases between. CDR3 sequence (DNA): TGTGCCTGGAGCCCAGACCTTTACGAGCAGTACGTC. Translating gives CAWSPDLYEQYV.

This clonotype was seen once. In DNA, the CDR3 is TGTGCCAGCAGCGCCGGACTAGCGGGGTACACAGATACGCAGTATTTT. Its translation: CASSAGLAGYTDTQYF. The chain couples TRBV9 to TRBJ2-3; 12 nucleotides agree with TRBD2. The CDR3 spans 16 residues. Looked up from germline, CDR1 is SGDLS and CDR2 is YYNGEE. V lost 3 bases to trimming and J lost 2 bases; unmatched junction nucleotides: 4.

This clonotype has more than one count but fewer than ten. CDR3 nucleotides: TGTGCCAGCTCAAGCGCAGGGGTGGGCAATCAGCCCCAGCATTTT. It codes for CASSSAGVGNQPQHF. The rearrangement joins TRBV18 to TRBJ1-5; tentative D call: TRBD1 (6 bases). CDR3 size: 15 residues. CDR1 is KGHSH, CDR2 LQKENI, per germline. V was clipped by 5 bases and J by 2 bases, with 13 bases between them.

This clonotype is medium-sized by share. This sequence joins TRBV7-9 and TRBJ1-1; weak D call: TRBD1 (5 bases). The CDR3 extends over 15 amino acids. In germline, CDR1 is SEHNR, CDR2 FQNEAQ (reference sequence). The ends were cut back, 5 bases at V and 2 bases at J, with 15 bases in the middle. DNA for the CDR3: TGTGCCAGCAGCCCCCGGGGGACGGAAAACACTGAAGCTTTCTTT. Its translation: CASSPRGTENTEAFF. The entire variable domain, with the rest obtained from reference TRBV7-9 and TRBJ1-1, is as follows: DTGVSQNPRHKITKRGQNVTFRCDPISEHNRLYWYRQTLGQGPEFLTYFQNEAQLEKSRLLSDRFSAERPKGSFSTLEIQRTEQGDSAMYLCASSPRGTENTEAFFGQGTRLTVV.

V is TRBV7-9 and J is TRBJ2-5, with 10 bases identical to TRBD2. This CDR3 spans 17 amino acids. The germline CDR1 and CDR2 sequences are SEHNR and FQNEAQ (reference sequence). J lost 5 bases, V lost 5 bases, and 14 bases had no gene match. CDR3: CASSTTRAGGPSETQYF. CDR3 coding DNA: TGTGCCAGCAGCACCACTAGAGCGGGGGGGCCATCGGAGACCCAGTACTTC.

This clonotype is medium-sized by share. This chain connects TRBV11-3 to TRBJ2-1; D is uncertain. Trimming removed 6 bases from V and 7 bases from J, with 10 bases in between. The germline V gene has CDR1 SGHNT and CDR2 YENEEA. This CDR3 is 12 amino acids long. Written as DNA, the CDR3 is TGTGCCAGCAGTGAAGGGTCTAATGAGCAGTTCTTC. Protein: CASSEGSNEQFF.

This clonotype was observed at least ten times. CDR3 in amino acids: CSACRRGVAGDYEQYF. CDR3 coding DNA: TGCAGTGCCTGCCGACGAGGGGTAGCGGGAGACTACGAGCAGTACTTC. The chain is built from TRBV20-1 and TRBJ2-7, with 9 bases fitting TRBD2. J was trimmed by 3 bases and V by 6 bases; bases with no gene match: 15. The CDR3 sequence is 16 residues long. Germline lookup yields CDR1 DFQATT and CDR2 SNEGSKA (reference sequence).

There are many counts of this clonotype. This chain links TRBV29-1 with TRBJ1-2; 9 bases match TRBD1. This CDR3 region has 12 residues. Trimming took 6 bases from V and 7 from J; bases not matched to a gene: 6. Germline values: CDR1 SQVTM, CDR2 ANQGSEA. For the CDR3, the DNA is TGCAGCGTAGACACAGGGGGCTCTGGCTACACCTTC. This translates into CSVDTGGSGYTF.

By sample fraction, this clonotype is medium-sized. The V gene is TRBV19, the J gene TRBJ2-7; D unresolved. The ends were cut back, 1 base at V and 4 bases at J, with 8 bases in the middle. CDR3 length: 13 residues. Germline V gene data show CDR1 as LNHDA and CDR2 as SQIVND (reference sequence). The CDR3 loop is CASSIAAGYEQYF. CDR3 DNA: TGTGCCAGTAGTATAGCCGCAGGTTACGAGCAGTACTTC.

This clonotype came up many times. The rearrangement uses TRBV28 and TRBJ2-5; 14 bases match TRBD2. Trimming took 6 bases from V and 4 from J; bases not matched to a gene: 10. Germline V lookup: CDR1 MDHEN, CDR2 SYDVKM. The CDR3 has 17 amino acids. The CDR3 loop is CASSLPTSGGEGETQYF. The DNA for the CDR3 is TGTGCCAGCAGCCTCCCGACTAGCGGGGGGGAGGGAGAGACCCAGTACTTC.